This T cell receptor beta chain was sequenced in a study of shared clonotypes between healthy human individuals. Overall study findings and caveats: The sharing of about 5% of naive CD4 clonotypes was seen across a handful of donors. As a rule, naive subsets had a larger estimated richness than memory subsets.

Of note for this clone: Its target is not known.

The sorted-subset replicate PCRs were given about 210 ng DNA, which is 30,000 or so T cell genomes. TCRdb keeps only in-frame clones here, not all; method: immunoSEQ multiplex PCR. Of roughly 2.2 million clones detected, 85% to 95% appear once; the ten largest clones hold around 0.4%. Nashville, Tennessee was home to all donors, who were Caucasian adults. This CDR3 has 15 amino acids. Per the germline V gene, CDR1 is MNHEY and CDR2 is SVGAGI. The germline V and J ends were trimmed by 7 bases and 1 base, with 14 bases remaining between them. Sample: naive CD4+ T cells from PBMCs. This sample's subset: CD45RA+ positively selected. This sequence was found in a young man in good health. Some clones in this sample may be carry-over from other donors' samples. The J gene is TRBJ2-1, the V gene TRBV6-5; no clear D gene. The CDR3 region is CASTPHSGSYNEQFF. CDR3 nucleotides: TGTGCCAGCACCCCCCACAGTGGATCCTACAATGAGCAGTTCTTC.